This passage covers 32 T cell receptor beta chains from one sample sequenced in a study of Ad26.COV2.S vaccination and SARS-CoV-2 variants. Stated treatment: some 19 received Ad26.COV2.S at low or high dose, single or two shots; a few received placebo; per-sample allocation not given. Material that was analyzed had been drawn on day 63 after the first vaccine or placebo injection. Produced via immunoSEQ multiplex PCR; TCRdb's table is partial and in-frame only. Here the sample spans a few hundred thousand clones, about nine tenths being singletons. Sequences were derived from peripheral blood, sampled in a trial of Ad26.COV2.S vaccine versus placebo. These TCRs come from a person aged 18 to 65 who received the Ad26.COV2.S COVID-19 vaccine or a placebo.

This clone was observed a handful of times. The V call is TRBV7-2, the J call TRBJ1-5; D is possibly TRBD1 (6 bases). There are 15 residues in the CDR3. Between the trimmed V and J ends, which lost 5 bases and 4 bases, there was a span of 15 bases. Germline V gene sequence: CDR1 SGHTA, CDR2 FQGNSA. CDR3 in amino acids: CASSPQGQQNQPQHF. As DNA, the CDR3 is TGTGCCAGCAGCCCCCAGGGGCAGCAGAATCAGCCCCAGCATTTT.

The chain employs TRBV28 and TRBJ2-4; D not certain. The germline gives CDR1 MDHEN, CDR2 SYDVKM. V lost 3 bases, J lost 0 bases, and 12 bases lay in between. This CDR3 contains 16 residues. The CDR3 here is CASSLTLVGAKNIQYF. CDR3 nucleotide sequence: TGTGCCAGCAGTTTGACTTTGGTGGGAGCCAAAAACATTCAGTACTTC.

CDR3 protein: CASSLDSPRREQFF. In DNA, the CDR3 is TGCGCCAGCAGCTTAGATAGTCCTAGACGAGAGCAGTTCTTC. The chain recombines TRBV5-1 with TRBJ2-1; D not certain. Trimming took 2 bases from V and 10 from J, leaving 16 bases between them. Germline V gene sequence: CDR1 SGHRS, CDR2 YFSETQ. The CDR3 runs to 14 residues.

The rearrangement joins TRBV24-1 to TRBJ2-7; D is tentatively TRBD1 or TRBD2 (5 bases each). Deletions cut 4 bases from V and 6 bases from J, with 15 bases between. The V gene's germline CDR1 is KGHDR and CDR2 SFDVKD. The CDR3 length is 14 residues. CDR3 sequence: CATSEGTRGSEQYF. CDR3 in DNA: TGTGCCACCAGTGAGGGGACGAGAGGAAGCGAGCAGTACTTC.

A remark on this clone: Other DNA sequences in the sample encode the same CDR3. The genes are TRBV3-1 (or the pseudogene TRBV3-2) and TRBJ2-7; unclear D gene. Germline CDR1 and CDR2: LGHDT and YNNKEL (reference sequence). CDR3 length equals 13 residues. Trimming stripped 1 base from V and 2 bases from J, with 6 bases between. CDR3 sequence reads: CASSQGGPYEQYF. The CDR3 bases are TGTGCCAGCAGCCAAGGAGGCCCCTACGAGCAGTACTTC.

The rearrangement uses TRBV3-1 (or the pseudogene TRBV3-2) and TRBJ1-5; D gene ambiguous. The germline gives CDR1 LGHDT, CDR2 YNNKEL (reference sequence). CDR3 size: 14 residues. Trimming removed 2 bases from V and 3 bases from J, with 8 bases in between. This chain's CDR3 is CASSQTVVNQPQHF. CDR3 in DNA: TGTGCCAGCAGCCAAACAGTTGTCAATCAGCCCCAGCATTTT.

This clone appeared once. The rearrangement uses TRBV28 and TRBJ2-5; no reliable D call. V was pared by 5 bases and J by 7 bases, with 11 bases between. The CDR3 covers 12 residues. Germline V gives CDR1 MDHEN, CDR2 SYDVKM. The CDR3 loop reads CASSSRSRTQYF. The CDR3 nucleotides are TGTGCCAGCAGTAGTAGAAGCAGGACCCAGTACTTC. Full variable domain (rest looked up from reference TRBV28 and TRBJ2-5): DVKVTQSSRYLVKRTGEKVFLECVQDMDHENMFWYRQDPGLGLRLIYFSYDVKMKEKGDIPEGYSVSREKKERFSLILESASTNQTSMYLCASSSRSRTQYFGPGTRLLVL.

The J gene is TRBJ2-6, the V gene TRBV3-1 (or the pseudogene TRBV3-2), with D unclear. In germline, CDR1 is LGHDT, CDR2 YNNKEL (reference sequence). V lost 1 base and J 2 bases, leaving 0 bases between the germline ends. The CDR3 covers 13 residues. DNA for the CDR3: TGTGCCAGCAGCCAAGCTGGGGCCAACGTCCTGACTTTC. Its translation: CASSQAGANVLTF.

Here the CDR3 reads CAWRRGTGGAGANVLTF. The DNA of the CDR3 is TGTGCCTGGAGGAGGGGGACAGGGGGCGCTGGGGCCAACGTCCTGACTTTC. V is TRBV30 and J is TRBJ2-6, with 12 bases aligning to TRBD1. Germline lookup yields CDR1 GTSNPN and CDR2 SVGIG (reference sequence). The CDR3 is 17 amino acids. The junction had 5 bases not matched to a gene; V was cut back by 3 bases and J by 2 bases. Full variable domain (remainder filled in from reference TRBV30 and TRBJ2-6): SQTIHQWPATLVQPVGSPLSLECTVEGTSNPNLYWYRQAAGRGLQLLFYSVGIGQISSEVPQNLSASRPQDRQFILSSKKLLLSDSGFYLCAWRRGTGGAGANVLTFGAGSRLTVL.

The chain couples TRBV6-2 or TRBV6-3 to TRBJ1-5, with 8 nucleotides matching TRBD1. Germline V lookup: CDR1 MNHEY, CDR2 SVGEGT. Trimming took 5 bases from V and 6 from J; bases not matched to a gene: 6. CDR3 length: 14 amino acids. The CDR3 loop is CASSMGQVSQPQHF. The CDR3 DNA follows: TGTGCCAGCAGTATGGGACAGGTGAGTCAGCCCCAGCATTTT.

The J gene is TRBJ2-1, the V gene TRBV9; 11 bases align to TRBD2. J gave up 6 bases and V 0 bases, and 5 bases lay outside the gene matches. Germline V lookup: CDR1 SGDLS, CDR2 YYNGEE. This CDR3 has 16 amino acids. Written as DNA, the CDR3 is TGTGCCAGCAGCGTAGGCGCTAGCGGGAGGACCAATGAGCAGTTCTTC. It codes for CASSVGASGRTNEQFF.

The gene calls are TRBV5-1 and TRBJ1-5, with 10 bases that match TRBD1. V trimming: 4 bases; J trimming: 4 bases; junction bases outside the gene matches: 2. Germline CDR1 is SGHRS and CDR2 is YFSETQ. The CDR3 covers 14 residues. DNA for the CDR3: TGCGCCAGCAGCCCGGGACAGGGGAATCAGCCCCAGCATTTT. This sequence encodes CASSPGQGNQPQHF. The full variable domain, its missing parts supplied by reference TRBV5-1 and TRBJ1-5, is KAGVTQTPRYLIKTRGQQVTLSCSPISGHRSVSWYQQTPGQGLQFLFEYFSETQRNKGNFPGRFSGRQFSNSRSEMNVSTLELGDSALYLCASSPGQGNQPQHFGDGTRLSIL.

The chain employs TRBV28 and TRBJ2-7, with D uncertain. Deletions cut 8 bases from V and 6 bases from J, with 17 bases between. The CDR3 totals 13 residues. Germline CDR1 and CDR2: MDHEN and SYDVKM. DNA of the CDR3: TGTGCCAGCTCACCAACTCTGGTGCGCGAGCAGTACTTC. Encoded protein: CASSPTLVREQYF. The full variable domain, its missing parts supplied by reference TRBV28 and TRBJ2-7, is DVKVTQSSRYLVKRTGEKVFLECVQDMDHENMFWYRQDPGLGLRLIYFSYDVKMKEKGDIPEGYSVSREKKERFSLILESASTNQTSMYLCASSPTLVREQYFGPGTRLTVT.

This chain connects TRBV7-8 to TRBJ2-5; D uncertain. Per the germline V gene, CDR1 is SGHVS and CDR2 is FQNEAQ. V was pared by 2 bases and J by 4 bases, with 8 bases between. This CDR3 has 13 amino acids. The CDR3 loop reads CASSLSSSETQYF. The CDR3 nucleotides read TGTGCCAGCAGCTTATCATCCTCAGAGACCCAGTACTTC.

CDR3 nucleotide sequence: TGTGCCAGCAGCGTACCTAGCGGGACTGTTCCTAACACCGGGGAGCTGTTTTTT. Encoded protein: CASSVPSGTVPNTGELFF. The chain is built from TRBV9 and TRBJ2-2; TRBD2 matches at 9 bases. Germline CDR1 reads SGDLS; CDR2 reads YYNGEE. The CDR3 has 18 residues. V was pared by 1 base and J by 2 bases, with 9 bases of the junction left unmatched. The full variable domain, with the rest looked up from reference TRBV9 and TRBJ2-2, is DSGVTQTPKHLITATGQRVTLRCSPRSGDLSVYWYQQSLDQGLQFLIQYYNGEERAKGNILERFSAQQFPDLHSELNLSSLELGDSALYFCASSVPSGTVPNTGELFFGEGSRLTVL.

The CDR3 protein is CASSFIPTGSYNEQFF. The CDR3 DNA reads TGTGCCAGCAGCTTTATCCCGACAGGATCCTACAATGAGCAGTTCTTC. The chain uses TRBV7-3 and TRBJ2-1; D is possibly TRBD1 (6 bases). Germline assignment: CDR1 SGHTA and CDR2 FQGTGA. V dropped 3 bases and J dropped 1 base, with 13 bases sitting between them. The CDR3 is 16 residues long.

The chain uses TRBV5-1 and TRBJ2-2; D perhaps matches TRBD1 (6 bases). V was pared by 4 bases and J by 0 bases, with 10 bases between. Germline V gene sequence: CDR1 SGHRS, CDR2 YFSETQ. There are 15 residues in the CDR3. DNA for the CDR3: TGCGCCAGCAGCGTCAGGGGCACGAACACCGGGGAGCTGTTTTTT. It yields the protein CASSVRGTNTGELFF.

The chain joins TRBV10-3 to TRBJ1-5; D is possibly TRBD1 (5 bases). The V and J ends lost 4 bases and 0 bases respectively, with 13 bases between them. CDR3 size: 16 residues. Per the germline V gene, CDR1 is ENHRY and CDR2 is SYGVKD. The CDR3 DNA sequence: TGTGCCATCAGTGGGGGCCCTCCCCATAGCAATCAGCCCCAGCATTTT. Translating it yields CAISGGPPHSNQPQHF.

V gene TRBV28 combines with J gene TRBJ2-1, with TRBD2 matching over 7 bases. The CDR3 totals 14 residues. J lost 12 bases, V lost 3 bases, and 11 bases had no gene match. The V gene's germline CDR1 is MDHEN and CDR2 SYDVKM. CDR3 nucleotides: TGTGCCAGCAGTTTCCCCTTCGACCGACTAGCGCAGTTCTTC. Translating it yields CASSFPFDRLAQFF.

V is TRBV27 and J is TRBJ1-5; TRBD1 agrees at 7 bases. The CDR3 runs to 14 residues. The J segment lost 6 bases and the V segment lost 8 bases, leaving 10 bases of the junction unmatched. Germline V CDR1 and CDR2: MNHEY, SMNVEV (reference sequence). The CDR3 sequence: CASPDREGSQPQHF. CDR3 coding DNA: TGTGCCAGCCCTGACAGGGAAGGTAGTCAGCCCCAGCATTTT.

The rearrangement links TRBV6-5 to TRBJ2-3, with D perhaps matching TRBD2 (6 bases). This CDR3 region has 13 residues. Trimming shortened V by 7 bases and J by 3 bases, and 11 bases separated the two germline ends. Germline V CDR1 and CDR2: MNHEY, SVGAGI. CDR3 bases: TGTGCCAGCAACCGACTAGTGACAGATACGCAGTATTTT. Translation: CASNRLVTDTQYF.

This chain connects TRBV9 to TRBJ1-4; possible D gene TRBD1, 6 bases. The CDR3 has 14 amino acids. V was pared by 4 bases and J by 8 bases, with 15 bases between. The germline gives CDR1 SGDLS, CDR2 YYNGEE. The CDR3 sequence: CASSTYREDEKLFF. DNA for the CDR3: TGTGCCAGCAGCACCTACAGGGAGGACGAAAAACTGTTTTTT.

This clone was seen once. The rearrangement joins TRBV11-3 to TRBJ2-5, with 9 positions matching TRBD1. The ends lost 5 bases at V and 5 bases at J; junction bases unmatched: 3. CDR3 length: 13 amino acids. The germline V gene encodes CDR1 SGHNT and CDR2 YENEEA. The CDR3 spells CASSPDRGETQYF. The CDR3 DNA reads as TGTGCCAGCAGCCCTGACAGGGGGGAGACCCAGTACTTC.

V usage is TRBV6-2 or TRBV6-3 and J usage is TRBJ2-7; 9 bases align to TRBD1. The CDR3 loop spans 15 amino acids. Germline loops: CDR1 MNHEY, CDR2 SVGEGT. J gave up 6 bases and V 3 bases, and 9 bases lay outside the gene matches. The CDR3 DNA reads as TGTGCCAGCAGTTATCTCGGGACAGGGCTTAGCGAGCAGTACTTC. This codes for CASSYLGTGLSEQYF.

V is TRBV5-1 and J is TRBJ2-3; TRBD1 agrees at 7 bases. From germline, CDR1 is SGHRS and CDR2 YFSETQ. The CDR3 contains 16 residues. The junction had 8 bases not matched to a gene; V was cut back by 4 bases and J by 0 bases. The CDR3 sequence is CASSTGTEPSTDTQYF. DNA for the CDR3: TGCGCCAGCAGCACCGGGACAGAGCCTAGCACAGATACGCAGTATTTT.

This sequence joins TRBV5-8 and TRBJ1-2, with D possibly being TRBD1 (5 bases). CDR1 and CDR2 (germline): SGHTS, YDEGEE. This CDR3 region has 13 residues. V was cut by 2 bases and J by 5 bases, with 10 bases left in between. Here the CDR3 DNA reads TGTGCCAGCAGCTTCGCCAGGGCTTATGGCTACACCTTC. This translates into CASSFARAYGYTF. Combining the CDR3 with reference TRBV5-8 and TRBJ1-2 gives the whole variable domain EAGVTQSPTHLIKTRGQQATLRCSPISGHTSVYWYQQALGLGLQFLLWYDEGEERNRGNFPPRFSGRQFPNYSSELNVNALELEDSALYLCASSFARAYGYTFGSGTRLTVV.

The V gene is TRBV6-9, the J gene TRBJ1-1; no definite D call. V lost 9 bases and J 8 bases, leaving 10 bases between the germline ends. Germline values: CDR1 MNHGY, CDR2 SVAAGI. The CDR3 contains 10 residues. The CDR3, as DNA: TGTGCCAGAACTGAGACGGAAGCTTTCTTT. Its translation is CARTETEAFF.

In this sample, this clone turned up once. This chain links TRBV5-1 with TRBJ1-6, with TRBD1 matching 7 bases. CDR1 and CDR2 from the germline V gene are SGHRS and YFSETQ. J lost 8 bases, V lost 3 bases, and 2 bases had no gene match. The CDR3 contains 13 residues. CDR3 coding DNA: TGCGCCAGCAGCTGGGACAGTGATTCACCCCTCCACTTT. Translated, it gives CASSWDSDSPLHF.

The J gene is TRBJ2-5, the V gene TRBV24-1; D may correspond to TRBD1 or TRBD2 (6 bases each). Trimming removed 4 bases at V and 4 bases at J, with 21 bases between. The CDR3 is 17 amino acids. Germline V CDR1 and CDR2: KGHDR, SFDVKD. CDR3 in DNA: TGTGCCACCAGTGACCAGGGCGGGACACGTAAAAGAGAGACCCAGTACTTC. Amino acids: CATSDQGGTRKRETQYF.

The V and J genes are TRBV28 and TRBJ1-1, with D tentatively TRBD1 (5 bases). From germline, CDR1 is MDHEN and CDR2 SYDVKM. CDR3 size: 14 residues. Trimming removed 5 bases at V and 1 base at J, with 11 bases between. CDR3 coding DNA: TGTGCCAGCAGTCCCGGGACGGCGAACACTGAAGCTTTCTTT. This gives the protein CASSPGTANTEAFF.

This chain connects TRBV15 to TRBJ2-1; D may correspond to TRBD1 or TRBD2 (7 bases each). The germline gives CDR1 LNHNV, CDR2 YYDKDF (reference sequence). Trimming removed 3 bases from V and 7 bases from J, with 16 bases in between. The CDR3 loop spans 15 amino acids. The CDR3 loop reads CATSRLGQGGNEQFF. The CDR3 DNA sequence: TGTGCCACCAGCAGGCTGGGTCAGGGGGGGAATGAGCAGTTCTTC.

This clone was recorded once. The J gene is TRBJ2-7, the V gene TRBV21-1; the D call TRBD2 from the table was never checked on the DNA. TRBV21-1 is termed a pseudogene. CDR3 length: 15 residues. This CDR3 is CASIFRLRELYEQYF. The CDR3 region has the DNA TGTGCCAGCATCTTCAGACTGCGGGAGTTGTACGAGCAGTACTTC.